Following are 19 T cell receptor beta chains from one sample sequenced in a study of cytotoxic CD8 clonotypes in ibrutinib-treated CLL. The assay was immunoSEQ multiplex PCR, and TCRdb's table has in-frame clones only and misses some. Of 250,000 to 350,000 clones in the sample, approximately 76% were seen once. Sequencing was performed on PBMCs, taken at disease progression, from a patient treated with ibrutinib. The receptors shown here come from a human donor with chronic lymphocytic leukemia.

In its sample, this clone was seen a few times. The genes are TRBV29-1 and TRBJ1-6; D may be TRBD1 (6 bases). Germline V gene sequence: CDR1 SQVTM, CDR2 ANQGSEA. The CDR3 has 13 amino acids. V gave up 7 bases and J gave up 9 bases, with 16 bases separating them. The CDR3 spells CSARDTVGSPLHF. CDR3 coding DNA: TGCAGCGCTCGGGACACAGTAGGTTCACCCCTCCACTTT.

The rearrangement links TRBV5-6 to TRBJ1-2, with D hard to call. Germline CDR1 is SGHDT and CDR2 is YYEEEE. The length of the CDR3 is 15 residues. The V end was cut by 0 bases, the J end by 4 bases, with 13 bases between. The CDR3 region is CASSLDPAVAYGYTF. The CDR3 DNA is TGTGCCAGCAGCTTGGATCCCGCCGTTGCCTATGGCTACACCTTC.

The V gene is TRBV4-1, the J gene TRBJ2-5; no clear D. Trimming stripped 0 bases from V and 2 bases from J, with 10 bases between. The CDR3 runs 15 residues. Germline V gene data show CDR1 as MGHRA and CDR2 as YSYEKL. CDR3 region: CASSQEDLEQETQYF. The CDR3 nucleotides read TGCGCCAGCAGCCAAGAAGATCTAGAACAAGAGACCCAGTACTTC.

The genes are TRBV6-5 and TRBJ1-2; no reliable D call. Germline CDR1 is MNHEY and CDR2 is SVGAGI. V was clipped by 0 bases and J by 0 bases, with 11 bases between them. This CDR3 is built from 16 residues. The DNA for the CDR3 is TGTGCCAGCAGTTACTCGGGTCGCCATACTAACTATGGCTACACCTTC. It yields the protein CASSYSGRHTNYGYTF.

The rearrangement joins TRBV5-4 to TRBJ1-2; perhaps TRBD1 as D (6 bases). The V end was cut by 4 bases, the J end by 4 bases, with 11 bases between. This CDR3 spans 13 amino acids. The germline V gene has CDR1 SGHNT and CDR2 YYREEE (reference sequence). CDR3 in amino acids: CASSEDRTYGYTF. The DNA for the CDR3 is TGTGCCAGCAGCGAGGACAGAACCTATGGCTACACCTTC.

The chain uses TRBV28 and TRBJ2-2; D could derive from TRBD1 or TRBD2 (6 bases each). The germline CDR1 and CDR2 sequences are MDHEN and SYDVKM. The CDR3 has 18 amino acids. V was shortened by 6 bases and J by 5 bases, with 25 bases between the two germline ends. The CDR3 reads CASSFSGRWGASTGELFF. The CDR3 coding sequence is TGTGCCAGCAGCTTTTCCGGCCGGTGGGGGGCGAGTACCGGGGAGCTGTTTTTT.

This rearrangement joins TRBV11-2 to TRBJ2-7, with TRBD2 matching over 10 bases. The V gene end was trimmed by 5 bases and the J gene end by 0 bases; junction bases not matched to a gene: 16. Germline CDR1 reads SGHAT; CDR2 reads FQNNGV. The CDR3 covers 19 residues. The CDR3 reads CASSPRDRVAGGSSYEQYF. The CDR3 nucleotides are TGTGCCAGCAGCCCGAGAGATCGGGTAGCGGGAGGTAGCTCCTACGAGCAGTACTTC.

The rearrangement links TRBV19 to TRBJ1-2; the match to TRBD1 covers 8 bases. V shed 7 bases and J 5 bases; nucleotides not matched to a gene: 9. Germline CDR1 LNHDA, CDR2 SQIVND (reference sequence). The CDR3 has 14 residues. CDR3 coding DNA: TGTGCCAGTACCCACAGGGGGACCTCTTATGGCTACACCTTC. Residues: CASTHRGTSYGYTF. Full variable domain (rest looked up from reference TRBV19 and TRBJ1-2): DGGITQSPKYLFRKEGQNVTLSCEQNLNHDAMYWYRQDPGQGLRLIYYSQIVNDFQKGDIAEGYSVSREKKESFPLTVTSAQKNPTAFYLCASTHRGTSYGYTFGSGTRLTVV.

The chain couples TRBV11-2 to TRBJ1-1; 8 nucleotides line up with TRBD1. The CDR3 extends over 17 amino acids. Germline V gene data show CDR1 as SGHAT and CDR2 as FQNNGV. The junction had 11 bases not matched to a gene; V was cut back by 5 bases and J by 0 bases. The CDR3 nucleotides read TGTGCCAGCAGCCGCGGGACAGGCCGTACCTTGAACACTGAAGCTTTCTTT. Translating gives CASSRGTGRTLNTEAFF.

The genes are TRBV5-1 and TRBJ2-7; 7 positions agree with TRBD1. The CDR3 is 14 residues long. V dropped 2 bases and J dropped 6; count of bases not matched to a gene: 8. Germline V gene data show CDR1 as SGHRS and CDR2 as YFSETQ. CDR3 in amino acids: CASSFRQGVVEQYF. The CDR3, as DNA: TGCGCCAGCAGCTTTCGACAGGGAGTGGTCGAGCAGTACTTC.

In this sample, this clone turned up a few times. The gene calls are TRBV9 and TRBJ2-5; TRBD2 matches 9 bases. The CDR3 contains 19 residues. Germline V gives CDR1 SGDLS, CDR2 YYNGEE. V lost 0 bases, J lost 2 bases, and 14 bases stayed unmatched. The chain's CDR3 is CASSVDHGTSQRSQETQYF. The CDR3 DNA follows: TGTGCCAGCAGCGTAGACCACGGGACTAGCCAACGCTCGCAAGAGACCCAGTACTTC.

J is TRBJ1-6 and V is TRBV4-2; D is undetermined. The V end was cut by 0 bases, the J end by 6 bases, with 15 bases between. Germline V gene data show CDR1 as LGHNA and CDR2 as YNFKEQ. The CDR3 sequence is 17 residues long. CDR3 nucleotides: TGTGCCAGCAGCCAAGACGGCCGCGAACAGAGTAATTCACCCCTCCACTTT. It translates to CASSQDGREQSNSPLHF.

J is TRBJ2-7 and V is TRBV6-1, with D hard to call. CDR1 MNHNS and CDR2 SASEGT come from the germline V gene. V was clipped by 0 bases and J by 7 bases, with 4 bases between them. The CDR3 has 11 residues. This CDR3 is CASSEAREQYF. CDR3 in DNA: TGTGCCAGCAGTGAAGCAAGGGAGCAGTACTTC.

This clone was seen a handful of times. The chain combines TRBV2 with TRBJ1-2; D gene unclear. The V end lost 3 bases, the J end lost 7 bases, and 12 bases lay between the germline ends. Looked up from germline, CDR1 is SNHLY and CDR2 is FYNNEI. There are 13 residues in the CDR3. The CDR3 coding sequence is TGTGCCAGCAGTGATCCGGGGAGGAGTGGCTACACCTTC. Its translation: CASSDPGRSGYTF. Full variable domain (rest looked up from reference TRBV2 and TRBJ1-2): EPEVTQTPSHQVTQMGQEVILRCVPISNHLYFYWYRQILGQKVEFLVSFYNNEISEKSEIFDDQFSVERPDGSNFTLKIRSTKLEDSAMYFCASSDPGRSGYTFGSGTRLTVV.

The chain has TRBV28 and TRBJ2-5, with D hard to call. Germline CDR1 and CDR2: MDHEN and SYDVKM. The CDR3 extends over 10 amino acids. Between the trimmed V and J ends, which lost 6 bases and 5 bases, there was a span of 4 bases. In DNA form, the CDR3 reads TGTGCCAGCAGCCGTGAGACCCAGTACTTC. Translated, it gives CASSRETQYF.

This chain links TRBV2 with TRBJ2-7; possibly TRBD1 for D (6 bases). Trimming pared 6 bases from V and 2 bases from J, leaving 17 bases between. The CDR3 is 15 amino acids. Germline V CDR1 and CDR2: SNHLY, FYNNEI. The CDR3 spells CASRDWGRGTYEQYF. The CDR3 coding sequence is TGTGCCAGCAGGGACTGGGGCAGGGGAACCTACGAGCAGTACTTC.

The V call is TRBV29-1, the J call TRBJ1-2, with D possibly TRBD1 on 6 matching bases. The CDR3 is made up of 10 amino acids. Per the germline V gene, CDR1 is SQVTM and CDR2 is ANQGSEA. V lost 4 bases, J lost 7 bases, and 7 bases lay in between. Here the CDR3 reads CSVAGAGYTF. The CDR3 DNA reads TGCAGCGTTGCGGGGGCTGGCTACACCTTC.

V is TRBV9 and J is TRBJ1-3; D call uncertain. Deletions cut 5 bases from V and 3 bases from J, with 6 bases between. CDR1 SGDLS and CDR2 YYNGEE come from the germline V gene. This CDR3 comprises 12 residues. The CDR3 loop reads CASSGDGNTIYF. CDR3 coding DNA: TGTGCCAGCAGTGGAGATGGAAACACCATATATTTT.

CDR3 coding DNA: TGTGCCAGCAGCCCCCCAGGGGGCAGATCCTACGAGCAGTACTTC. Protein sequence: CASSPPGGRSYEQYF. V gene TRBV28 combines with J gene TRBJ2-7; TRBD1 agrees at 8 bases. The V gene's germline CDR1 is MDHEN and CDR2 SYDVKM. V was clipped by 6 bases and J by 1 base; unmatched bases: 8. CDR3 length equals 15 residues.